This T cell receptor beta chain was recovered during a study of graft-versus-host responses after intestinal transplantation. Sequenced by immunoSEQ multiplex PCR; TCRdb stores in-frame clones only, minus some. The table lists tens of thousands of clones, roughly 90% of them singletons. V lost 6 bases and J lost 4, with 13 bases in between. The CDR3 runs 14 residues. Germline V gives CDR1 SGHKS, CDR2 YYEKEE (reference sequence). This TCR came from a human patient who received an intestinal transplant, so some T cells may come from the graft donor. The chain carries TRBV5-5 and TRBJ1-4; tentative D call: TRBD1 (5 bases). Sequenced material: PBMCs, taken 524 days after transplant. Written as DNA, the CDR3 is TGTGCCAGCACCCCAGGGTGGGATAATGAAAAACTGTTTTTT. Translating gives CASTPGWDNEKLFF.